The source of this T cell receptor (beta chain) is a study of control samples from healthy donors and cancer patients. The method was immunoSEQ multiplex PCR; TCRdb's version includes in-frame clones alone and lacks a portion of them. The sample yields tens of thousands of clones, around 79% seen once. The CDR3 extends over 15 amino acids. Trimming pared 4 bases from V and 4 bases from J, leaving 14 bases between. In germline, CDR1 is LNHDA, CDR2 SQIVND (reference sequence). V gene TRBV19 combines with J gene TRBJ2-1; no clear D. What was sequenced was PBMCs. This clonotype was obtained from a man in his sixties with head and neck cancer. CDR3 sequence reads: CASSKNYDTYNEQFF. The CDR3 DNA is TGTGCCAGTAGTAAGAACTACGACACTTACAATGAGCAGTTCTTC.